A single T cell receptor (beta chain) is shown here with its context. This receptor's antigen is unknown. Base qualities are missing; no much larger clone stands one base away. In total, just over 650 healthy bone marrow donors made up the cohort. Cohort members were all nominally healthy when sampled, although unrecorded immune exposures were likely present. The donor tested CMV seropositive and was one of the 289 seropositive cohort members. A peripheral blood sample was provided by each donor, and peripheral blood mononuclear cells were used for TCR beta sequencing. The Qiagen DNeasy Blood Extraction Kit was used to extract genomic DNA from the blood cell samples. These data come from a study of cytomegalovirus exposure and HLA in healthy donors (dated by TCRdb to 2016 to 2017). About the study as a whole: In an earlier analysis of around 540 of the donors, 276 Gb of sequence data and 90 million to 120 million unique TCR beta sequences from 150 million to 200 million T cells were reported. To study patterns of TCR occurrence, a later analysis re-analyzed previously published TCR beta repertoires from more than 550 donors and added high-resolution HLA genotyping. The genetic ancestry cluster associated with self-reported Caucasian donors included around four fifths of the approximately 410 genotyped donors. Every repertoire in the discovery cohort had been generated on one and the same sequencing platform. A later genetic analysis took genome-wide SNP genotypes for about 65% of the 666 donors and used that subset as a discovery cohort. Typing coverage differed by locus: A, B, C, DRB1 and DQB1 were typed in about 629-640 donors, DQA1 in approximately 520, DPA1 in approximately 600, and DPB1 in 400 to 490. Alongside the repertoire data, information on donor age, sex, ethnicity and CMV serostatus was compiled. In the later analysis, no new phenotypic data were used to find candidate immune exposures; instead, reliance was placed on TCR beta sequences and their occurrence across donors. To predict cytomegalovirus infection status, the study combined high-throughput TCR immunosequencing, statistical association of individual TCRs with disease status, and machine learning. Using immunosequencing, the study profiled T cell repertoires from 640 or so subjects and related those repertoires to cytomegalovirus serostatus. The aim of the study was to test whether cataloging public T cell receptors could identify signatures of past pathogen exposure. Approximately 310 gigabases of sequencing data and roughly 80 million unique TCR sequences made up an early release that covered approximately 620 HLA-typed donors. Both class I and class II loci were covered by HLA typing, at four-digit resolution. An earlier analysis of some 500 of the donors used high-throughput TCR beta sequencing to judge whether each TCR beta V gene segment behaved as functional or pseudogenic. Because of strong linkage in the cohort, four or five DR-DQ haplotypes were treated as single units for association and clustering. Along with the approximately 700-subject first cohort, a separate validation cohort of over a hundred different subjects was used. Among roughly 400 genotyped donors of the cohort, an average of roughly 240,000 unique TCR beta nucleotide sequences were sequenced per donor, roughly a sixth of them non-productive.

The library was built by means of the immunoSEQ multiplex PCR assay. A mixture of 60 forward primers for TCR Vbeta segments and 13 reverse primers for TCR Jbeta segments was used in the multiplex PCR. The CDR3 region of rearranged TCR beta genes was amplified from genomic DNA with a multiplex PCR assay. The Illumina HiSeq System was used to sequence the amplified TCR beta libraries as 87-base-pair reads. On the study's bioinformatics: In a later analysis, some 80 million unique TCR beta chains were counted across the 650 to 750 repertoires, and around 10 million of these chains were shared by at least two donors. Raw reads were error-corrected and collapsed into unique sequences with a nearest-neighbor algorithm that merged closely related sequences to remove PCR and sequencing errors. Alignment of CDR3 sequences to IMGT reference sequences was used to assign V, D and J gene segments. For a sequence to be retained, a match of at least six nucleotides to both a V gene segment and a J gene segment was required. A rearrangement counted as productive if the CDR3 had no stop codons and remained in frame with V and J, and every other rearrangement counted as non-productive. Following IMGT convention, CDR3 was defined as the stretch from the second conserved V-encoded cysteine up to the conserved J-encoded phenylalanine. In an earlier analysis of around 570 of the donors, sequences lacking an unambiguous match to a single V gene segment were excluded. In an earlier analysis of 587 of the donors, a V segment was called functional when productive rearrangements were above 56.7%, and segregating when the standard deviation between donors exceeded 5%. A statistical classification framework was built to diagnose cytomegalovirus status from the catalog of TCR beta chain sequences. A later analysis assigned V and J genes by comparing TCR nucleotide sequences with IMGT/GENE-DB human TR gene sequences. In a later analysis, CDR3 sequences and most-parsimonious VDJ recombination scenarios were assigned using the TCRdist pipeline. A later analysis defined each TCR beta chain by its CDR3 amino acid sequence plus V-gene family, and excluded reads lacking a unique V-gene family. To address suspected cross-contamination and a sequencing artifact, a later analysis removed several hundred highly shared, low-generation-probability nucleotide sequences. In a later analysis, a clonal expansion index was calculated for each public chain from normalized within-repertoire ranks of inferred template counts. In a later analysis, generation probabilities were computed with a VDJ recombination model fitted to out-of-frame rearrangements, and the resulting probabilities were checked against IGoR. In a later analysis, hypergeometric tests were used to score TCR-TCR, TCR-HLA and TCR-CMV co-occurrence, with a repertoire-size bias correction applied to TCR pairs. A later analysis estimated false discovery rates by permuting HLA or CMV assignments 20 times. In a later analysis, co-occurring TCRs were grouped using DBSCAN, and TCRdist sequence similarity was added for clustering within HLA-allele-positive subsets. Repertoires with fewer than 30,000 or more than 120,000 public chains were left out of co-occurrence clustering, as were a handful of repertoires with anomalous nucleotide sharing. Imported from immuneACCESS, the table was reduced by TCRdb to in-frame sequences with V and J called. These copies leave out some clones; in studies compared against another copy, an unresolved V gene accounts for under half, and the cause of the remainder is not known. D and trimming come from the DNA, and the V and J calls and clone size come from that table. A total of some 84,000 clones appear in this sample, roughly 63% of them only once. 14% to 15% of the sample is in the top ten clones.

V and J are truncated by 2 bases and 0 bases respectively, leaving an intervening sequence of 14 bases. There are 17 amino acids in the CDR3, from cysteine to phenylalanine inclusive. The DNA shown is the 51-base CDR3, in frame from base 1. Based on the germline V gene, the CDR1 and CDR2 sequences are MDHEN and SYDVKM. Overall results and qualifications from the work: When HLA alleles, especially DR and DQ, strongly co-occurred, TCR associations were difficult to assign to individual alleles. A cluster of highly shared sequence variants was judged likely to represent a technical artifact of the sequencing pipeline. A later genetic analysis reported fewer N-insertions in productive TCRs among donors in an Asian-associated ancestry cluster than the roughly 700-donor mean. Most TCR sequences were observed very rarely across donors, whereas some public TCRs were present in many individuals. A further reported finding was that TCR beta sequences accurately predicted the HLA-A and HLA-B alleles for most subjects in the first cohort. In vitro tests confirmed that a few of the cytomegalovirus-associated TCR beta chains recognize cytomegalovirus antigens. Because the 87-base-pair reads could not distinguish some IMGT-functional V segments, including TRBV6-2 and TRBV6-3, those segments were excluded. In a later analysis, HLA-associated TCR beta chains showed more clonal expansion and lower generation probabilities than non-associated chains that were equally common. V-gene and J-gene trimming of TCR beta chains was associated with a missense DCLRE1C variant in a later genetic analysis, and the association was replicated in an independent cohort. Correlated functional status among segregating V segments might reflect linkage disequilibrium, but an unknown experimental factor could not be ruled out. In a later analysis, TCR association rates were found to vary across HLA loci, with the most associated TCRs seen for DRB1 alleles and the fewest for HLA-C alleles. The classifier was reported to diagnose cytomegalovirus status with high specificity and sensitivity in both the original and validation cohorts. Immune exposure information for the cohort was limited to CMV serostatus. In a later analysis, some 18,000 TCR beta sequences were associated with specific HLA alleles at a false discovery rate of 0.05. The presence/absence analyses assumed that sequencing depth was roughly uniform across donors, and that assumption may not be true. A later analysis reported that several top co-occurrence clusters appeared linked to parvovirus B19, influenza, CMV and Epstein-Barr virus. The study gave a list of more than 150 TCR beta chains associated with cytomegalovirus. HLA typing was unavailable for some donors at each locus, so association tests used only the typed subset. According to the authors, the approach could potentially be generalized to other disease states and immunological phenotypes. A later analysis found that most CMV-associated TCR beta chains appeared HLA-restricted, with HLA associations seemingly driven largely by CMV exposure. In an earlier analysis of approximately 590 of the donors, most TCR beta V segments appeared in productive rearrangements about 90% or about 30% of the time, broadly matching IMGT annotations. Because counts were too low, more than 15 rarely observed V segments, including chromosome 9 orphons, were left out of the earlier analysis of some 600 of the donors. The cohort was sequenced for TCR beta chains only, and without alpha or paired-chain data the features that could be detected were limited.

Sample: PBMCs. This clonotype was sampled from a woman between 40 and 50 years old in good health and CMV-seropositive. The rearrangement joined TRBV28 to TRBJ1-5, with an unclear D gene assignment. The nucleotide sequence reads TGTGCCAGCAGTTTAAGAGGCCTGAGGAATAGCAATCAGCCCCAGCATTTT. Translated, it gives CASSLRGLRNSNQPQHF.